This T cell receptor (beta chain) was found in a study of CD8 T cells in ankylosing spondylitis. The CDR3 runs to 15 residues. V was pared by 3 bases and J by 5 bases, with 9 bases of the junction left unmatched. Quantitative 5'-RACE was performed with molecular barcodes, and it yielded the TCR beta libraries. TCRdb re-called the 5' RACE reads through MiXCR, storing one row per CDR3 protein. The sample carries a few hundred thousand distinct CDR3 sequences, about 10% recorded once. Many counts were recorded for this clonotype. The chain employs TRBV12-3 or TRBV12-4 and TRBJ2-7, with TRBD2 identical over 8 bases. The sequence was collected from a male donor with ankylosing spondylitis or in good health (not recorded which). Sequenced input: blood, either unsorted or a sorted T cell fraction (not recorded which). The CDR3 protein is CASSLAAGGLHEQYF. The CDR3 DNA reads TGTGCCAGCAGTTTGGCCGCGGGAGGACTCCACGAGCAGTACTTC.